What follows is one TCR beta chain and its context. No antigen is known for it. At one boundary the junction diverges from the germline segment, which might be a read error. They got blood RNA out of unsorted whole blood and also pulled out germline DNA. The data originate from a study of tumor-infiltrating lymphocytes in primary liver carcinoma. Study-level background: With diameters of about 4 to 10 cm, tumors were stage T1-T3 N0M0. The study obtained roughly 3.5 to 7.5 million productive TCRbeta reads per sample, similar across tissue types. The study's findings and limits: It was in tumors, not blood, that the top-250-clone fraction was significantly higher (p = 0.039).

Production of TCR beta cDNA used around 0.45 ug total RNA together with a constant-region primer. ARM-PCR, slightly modified, supplied the TCR beta libraries through three nested multiplex PCR rounds. For about 11 cycles apiece, the opening two PCR rounds ran with TRBV1-TRBV30 forward primers and a C-beta reverse primer. Each CDR3 protein gets one entry after TCRdb re-called the multiplex PCR reads with MiXCR. The sample includes 200,000 or so distinct CDR3 sequences, less than 70% of them seen just once. Per the germline V gene, CDR1 is SGHRS and CDR2 is YFSETQ. The CDR3 totals 15 residues. Sequenced material: peripheral blood. The chain recombines TRBV5-1 with TRBJ1-5; possible D gene TRBD1, 5 bases. The source of this sequence is a woman aged 55 to 70 with primary liver carcinoma and hepatitis B virus infection. The CDR3 DNA is TGCTCCAGCAGCTTGGATGGGGGTAGCAATCAGCCCCAGCATTTT. The encoded protein is CSSSLDGGSNQPQHF.